This passage covers 9 T cell receptor beta chains from one sample sequenced in a study of cytomegalovirus exposure and HLA in healthy donors. Sequencing was performed with immunoSEQ multiplex PCR; in TCRdb, only in-frame clones are kept and a portion is missing. The repertoire holds a few hundred thousand clones, with just over 85% as singletons. Sequenced sample: PBMCs. These receptors were obtained from a woman between 18 and 29 years old in good health and CMV-seronegative.

The chain has TRBV29-1 and TRBJ1-1; perhaps TRBD1 as D (5 bases). Between the trimmed V and J ends, which lost 7 bases and 2 bases, there was a span of 11 bases. The CDR3 consists of 12 residues. Germline CDR1 is SQVTM and CDR2 is ANQGSEA. This CDR3 is CSADRSNTEAFF. As DNA, the CDR3 is TGCAGCGCCGACAGATCTAACACTGAAGCTTTCTTT.

The chain uses TRBV28 and TRBJ2-7; tentatively, D is TRBD1 (5 bases). V lost 7 bases and J lost 4, with 14 bases in between. Per germline, CDR1 MDHEN and CDR2 SYDVKM. The CDR3 covers 13 residues. The CDR3 loop reads CASIREGDYEQYF. CDR3 DNA sequence: TGTGCCAGCATCCGAGAAGGGGATTACGAGCAGTACTTC.

The chain uses TRBV28 and TRBJ2-7; D is ambiguous. The CDR3 length is 16 residues. Germline V gives CDR1 MDHEN, CDR2 SYDVKM. V was clipped by 3 bases and J by 1 base, with 16 bases between them. The CDR3: CASSLRNTYPSYEQYF. In nucleotides, the CDR3 is TGTGCCAGCAGTTTGAGGAATACCTATCCGTCCTACGAGCAGTACTTC.

Here the CDR3 DNA reads TGTGCTAGTGGTTTGGCCAAAGATACGCAGTATTTT. It translates to CASGLAKDTQYF. V usage is TRBV12-5 and J usage is TRBJ2-3; the D is unclear. Germline-derived CDR1 and CDR2 are LGHNT and FRNRAP. The V end lost 1 base, the J end lost 5 bases, and 4 bases lay between the germline ends. The CDR3 runs 12 residues.

J is TRBJ1-2 and V is TRBV30, with 10 bases lining up with TRBD1. The CDR3 contains 12 residues. V lost 4 bases, J lost 6 bases, and 2 bases stayed unmatched. CDR1 and CDR2 (germline): GTSNPN, SVGIG (reference sequence). CDR3 sequence (DNA): TGTGCCTGGAAAGGGACAGGGGATGGCTACACCTTC. Protein sequence: CAWKGTGDGYTF.

The chain combines TRBV11-1 with TRBJ2-7; TRBD2 might be the D (6 bases). Trimming removed 5 bases at V and 2 bases at J, with 13 bases between. This CDR3 has 14 residues. Germline CDR1 reads SGHAT; CDR2 reads FQDESV (reference sequence). CDR3 sequence reads: CASSPRREPYEQYF. CDR3 coding DNA: TGTGCCAGCAGCCCCCGCCGGGAGCCCTACGAGCAGTACTTC. The full variable domain, completed using reference TRBV11-1 and TRBJ2-7, is EAEVAQSPRYKITEKSQAVAFWCDPISGHATLYWYRQILGQGPELLVQFQDESVVDDSQLPKDRFSAERLKGVDSTLKIQPAELGDSAMYLCASSPRREPYEQYFGPGTRLTVT.

V usage is TRBV6-5 and J usage is TRBJ1-1; 11 bases agree with TRBD1. CDR3 length: 16 residues. The germline gives CDR1 MNHEY, CDR2 SVGAGI. The V gene end was trimmed by 1 base and the J gene end by 1 base; junction bases not matched to a gene: 2. The CDR3 sequence is CASSYFGTGGNTEAFF. The CDR3 region has the DNA TGTGCCAGCAGTTACTTCGGGACAGGGGGGAACACTGAAGCTTTCTTT.

Here the CDR3 DNA reads TGTGCCAGCTCACCAGCGGGACAGGGGCGCTATGGCTACACCTTC. Encoded protein: CASSPAGQGRYGYTF. The chain uses TRBV18 and TRBJ1-2; 10 bases line up with TRBD1. Germline CDR1 and CDR2: KGHSH and LQKENI. V trimming: 2 bases; J trimming: 4 bases; junction bases outside the gene matches: 4. The CDR3 loop spans 15 amino acids.

The chain carries TRBV19 and TRBJ1-4; no reliable D call. The CDR3 extends over 14 amino acids. Per the germline V gene, CDR1 is LNHDA and CDR2 is SQIVND (reference sequence). Trimming pared 4 bases from V and 0 bases from J, leaving 6 bases between. CDR3 region: CASSRAATNEKLFF. CDR3 in DNA: TGTGCCAGTAGTAGGGCCGCAACTAATGAAAAACTGTTTTTT.